This TCR beta chain was identified in a study of CD4 T cells in relation to SARS-CoV-2 and coronaviruses. Study overall: ViraFEST: roughly 9-day antigen culture of PBMCs, then TCR beta CDR3 sequencing.

Here immunoSEQ multiplex PCR was the method, and the copy in TCRdb shows in-frame clones only, minus some. The repertoire holds roughly 45,000 clones, roughly 87% seen once, with 1.4% in the top ten. On this clone: No antigen is known for it.

V shed 7 bases and J 0 bases; nucleotides not matched to a gene: 6. Germline V gives CDR1 MNHEY, CDR2 SVGAGI. This CDR3 spans 14 amino acids. V is TRBV6-5 and J is TRBJ2-7, with 7 bases that match TRBD2. The clonotype originates from an adult with COVID-19. The sequencing sample was made of naive CD4+ T cells from PBMCs, cultured in vitro. The subset is: naive CD4+ T cells isolated by negative enrichment. As DNA, the CDR3 is TGTGCCAGCACCAAGGGCGGGAGCTCCTACGAGCAGTACTTC. Protein product: CASTKGGSSYEQYF.